A single TCR beta chain is shown here with its context. Patients from Seattle were sampled longitudinally, starting during active infection. The CDR3 loop spans 14 amino acids. V shed 3 bases and J shed 3 bases, with 11 bases lying between them. CDR1 is MGHRA, CDR2 YSYEKL, per germline. The source of the sample is a study of blood T cell repertoires in COVID-19. Libraries were prepared by immunoSEQ multiplex PCR; TCRdb keeps only in-frame clonotypes and omits some of them. The data show 200,000 to 250,000 clones, almost 85% seen once. Material for sequencing was peripheral blood. The sequence came from a woman in her 70s with COVID-19, enrolled during active disease. The chain is built from TRBV4-1 and TRBJ1-1; unclear D gene. The CDR3 nucleotides read TGCGCCAGCAGCCACCAGGTTTTCGACACTGAAGCTTTCTTT. Residues: CASSHQVFDTEAFF.